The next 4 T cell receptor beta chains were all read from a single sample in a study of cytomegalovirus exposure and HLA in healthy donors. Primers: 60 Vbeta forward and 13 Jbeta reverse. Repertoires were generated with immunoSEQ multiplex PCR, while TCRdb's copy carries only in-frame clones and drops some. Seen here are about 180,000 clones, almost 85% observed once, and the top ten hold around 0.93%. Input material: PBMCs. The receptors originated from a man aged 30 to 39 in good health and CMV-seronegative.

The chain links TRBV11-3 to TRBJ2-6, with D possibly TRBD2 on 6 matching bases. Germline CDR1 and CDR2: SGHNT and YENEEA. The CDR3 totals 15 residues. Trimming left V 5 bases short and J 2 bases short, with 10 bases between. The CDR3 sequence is CASSPRRAGANVLTF. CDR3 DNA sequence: TGTGCCAGCAGCCCCAGGAGGGCTGGGGCCAACGTCCTGACTTTC.

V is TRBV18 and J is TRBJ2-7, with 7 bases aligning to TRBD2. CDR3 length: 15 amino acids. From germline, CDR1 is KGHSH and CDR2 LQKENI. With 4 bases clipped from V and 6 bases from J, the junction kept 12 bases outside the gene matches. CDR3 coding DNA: TGTGCCAGCTCACGCGGGGGACGGTGGGGGTCCGAGCAGTACTTC. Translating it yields CASSRGGRWGSEQYF.

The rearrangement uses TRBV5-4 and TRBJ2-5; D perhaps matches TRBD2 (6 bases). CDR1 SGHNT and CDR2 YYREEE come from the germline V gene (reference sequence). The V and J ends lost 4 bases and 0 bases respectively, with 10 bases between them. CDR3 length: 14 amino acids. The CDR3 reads CASSQRDYQETQYF. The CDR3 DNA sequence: TGTGCCAGCAGCCAACGGGACTACCAAGAGACCCAGTACTTC.

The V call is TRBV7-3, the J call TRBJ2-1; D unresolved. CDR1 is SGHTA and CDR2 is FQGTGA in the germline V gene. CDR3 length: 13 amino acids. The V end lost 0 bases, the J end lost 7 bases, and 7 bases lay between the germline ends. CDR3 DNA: TGTGCCAGCAGCTTAACGTGGAGAAATGAGCAGTTCTTC. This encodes CASSLTWRNEQFF.